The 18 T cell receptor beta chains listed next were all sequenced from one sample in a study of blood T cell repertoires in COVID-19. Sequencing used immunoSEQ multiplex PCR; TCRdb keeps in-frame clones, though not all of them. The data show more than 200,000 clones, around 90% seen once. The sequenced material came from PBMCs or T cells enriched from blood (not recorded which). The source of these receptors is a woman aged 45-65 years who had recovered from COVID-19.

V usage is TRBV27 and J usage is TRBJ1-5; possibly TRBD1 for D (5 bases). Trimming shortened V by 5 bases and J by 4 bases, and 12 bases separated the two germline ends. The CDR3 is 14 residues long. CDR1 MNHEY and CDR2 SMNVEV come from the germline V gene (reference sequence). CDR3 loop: CASSVTDKNQPQHF. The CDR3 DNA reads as TGTGCCAGCAGTGTGACGGACAAGAATCAGCCCCAGCATTTT.

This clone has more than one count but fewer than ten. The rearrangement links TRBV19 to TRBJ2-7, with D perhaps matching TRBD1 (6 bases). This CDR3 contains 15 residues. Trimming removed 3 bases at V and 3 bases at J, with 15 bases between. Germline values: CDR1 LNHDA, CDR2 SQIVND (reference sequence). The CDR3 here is CASSMGWDTNYEQYF. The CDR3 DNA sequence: TGTGCCAGTAGTATGGGCTGGGACACAAACTACGAGCAGTACTTC.

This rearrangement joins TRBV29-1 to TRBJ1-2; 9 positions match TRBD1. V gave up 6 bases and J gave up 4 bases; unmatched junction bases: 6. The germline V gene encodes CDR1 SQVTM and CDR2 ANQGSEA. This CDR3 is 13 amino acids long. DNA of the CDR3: TGCAGCGTCGACCGGGACAGGGTCTATGGCTACACCTTC. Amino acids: CSVDRDRVYGYTF.

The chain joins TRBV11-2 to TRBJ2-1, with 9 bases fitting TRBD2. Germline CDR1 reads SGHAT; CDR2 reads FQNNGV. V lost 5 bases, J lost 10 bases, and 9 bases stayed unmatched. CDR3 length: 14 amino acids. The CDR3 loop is CASSLLAGPVEQFF. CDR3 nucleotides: TGTGCCAGCAGCCTACTAGCGGGTCCCGTAGAGCAGTTCTTC.

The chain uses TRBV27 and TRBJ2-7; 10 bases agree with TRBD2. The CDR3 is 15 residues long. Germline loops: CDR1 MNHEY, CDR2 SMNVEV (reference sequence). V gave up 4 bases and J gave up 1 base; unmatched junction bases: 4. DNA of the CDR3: TGTGCCAGCAGTTCCTGGACTAGCGGTTCCTACGAGCAGTACTTC. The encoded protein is CASSSWTSGSYEQYF.

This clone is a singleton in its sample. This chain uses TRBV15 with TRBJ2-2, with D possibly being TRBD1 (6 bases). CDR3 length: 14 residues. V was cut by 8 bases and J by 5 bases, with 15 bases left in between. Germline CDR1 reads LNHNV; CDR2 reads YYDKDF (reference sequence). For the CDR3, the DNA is TGTGCCACCCTCGGGGTAGGGGGTACCGGGGAGCTGTTTTTT. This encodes CATLGVGGTGELFF. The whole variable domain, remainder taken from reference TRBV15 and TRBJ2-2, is DAMVIQNPRYQVTQFGKPVTLSCSQTLNHNVMYWYQQKSSQAPKLLFHYYDKDFNNEADTPDNFQSRRPNTSFCFLDIRSPGLGDTAMYLCATLGVGGTGELFFGEGSRLTVL.

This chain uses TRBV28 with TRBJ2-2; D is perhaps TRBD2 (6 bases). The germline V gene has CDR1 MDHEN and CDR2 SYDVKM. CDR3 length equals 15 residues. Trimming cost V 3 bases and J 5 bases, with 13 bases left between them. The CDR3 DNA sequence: TGTGCCAGCAGTTTGGGATGGGAGGAGACCGGGGAGCTGTTTTTT. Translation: CASSLGWEETGELFF. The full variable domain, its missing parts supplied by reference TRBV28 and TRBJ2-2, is DVKVTQSSRYLVKRTGEKVFLECVQDMDHENMFWYRQDPGLGLRLIYFSYDVKMKEKGDIPEGYSVSREKKERFSLILESASTNQTSMYLCASSLGWEETGELFFGEGSRLTVL.

The CDR3, as DNA: TGTGCCAGCAGGGGACAGGGACCCTACGAGCAGTACTTC. It encodes CASRGQGPYEQYF. The chain has TRBV19 and TRBJ2-7, with 9 bases fitting TRBD1. Germline loops: CDR1 LNHDA, CDR2 SQIVND (reference sequence). Unmatched junction bases numbered 5, after V lost 9 bases and J lost 2 bases. The CDR3 spans 13 residues. The variable domain in full, with the rest retrieved from reference TRBV19 and TRBJ2-7, is DGGITQSPKYLFRKEGQNVTLSCEQNLNHDAMYWYRQDPGQGLRLIYYSQIVNDFQKGDIAEGYSVSREKKESFPLTVTSAQKNPTAFYLCASRGQGPYEQYFGPGTRLTVT.

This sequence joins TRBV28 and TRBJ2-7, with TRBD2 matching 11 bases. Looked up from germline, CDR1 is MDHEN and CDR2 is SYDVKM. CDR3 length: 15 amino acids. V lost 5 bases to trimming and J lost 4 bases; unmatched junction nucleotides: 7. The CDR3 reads CASSPTSGSWYEQYF. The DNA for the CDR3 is TGTGCCAGCAGTCCTACTAGCGGGAGTTGGTACGAGCAGTACTTC.

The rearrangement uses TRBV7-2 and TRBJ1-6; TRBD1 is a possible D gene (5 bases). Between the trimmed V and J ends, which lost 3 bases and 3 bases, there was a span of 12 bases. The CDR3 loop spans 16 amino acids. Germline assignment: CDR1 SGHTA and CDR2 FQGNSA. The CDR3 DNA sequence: TGTGCCAGCAGCTTTCTTGGGGCCCACTATAATTCACCCCTCCACTTT. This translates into CASSFLGAHYNSPLHF. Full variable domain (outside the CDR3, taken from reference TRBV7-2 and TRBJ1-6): GAGVSQSPSNKVTEKGKDVELRCDPISGHTALYWYRQSLGQGLEFLIYFQGNSAPDKSGLPSDRFSAERTGGSVSTLTIQRTQQEDSAVYLCASSFLGAHYNSPLHFGNGTRLTVT.

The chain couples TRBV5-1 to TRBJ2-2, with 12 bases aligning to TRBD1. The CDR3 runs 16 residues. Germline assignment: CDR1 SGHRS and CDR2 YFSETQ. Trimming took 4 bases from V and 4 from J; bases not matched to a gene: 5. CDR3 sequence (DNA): TGCGCCAGCAGCAAGGGACAGGGGGCCGGCACCGGGGAGCTGTTTTTT. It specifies CASSKGQGAGTGELFF.

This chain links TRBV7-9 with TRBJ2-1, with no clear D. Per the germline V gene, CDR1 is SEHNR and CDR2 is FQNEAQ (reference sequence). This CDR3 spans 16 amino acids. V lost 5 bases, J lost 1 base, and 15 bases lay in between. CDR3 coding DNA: TGTGCCAGCAGCCCTCCGGGTTTGCTGTCCTACAATGAGCAGTTCTTC. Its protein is CASSPPGLLSYNEQFF. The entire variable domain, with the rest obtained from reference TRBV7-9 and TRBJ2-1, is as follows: DTGVSQNPRHKITKRGQNVTFRCDPISEHNRLYWYRQTLGQGPEFLTYFQNEAQLEKSRLLSDRFSAERPKGSFSTLEIQRTEQGDSAMYLCASSPPGLLSYNEQFFGPGTRLTVL.

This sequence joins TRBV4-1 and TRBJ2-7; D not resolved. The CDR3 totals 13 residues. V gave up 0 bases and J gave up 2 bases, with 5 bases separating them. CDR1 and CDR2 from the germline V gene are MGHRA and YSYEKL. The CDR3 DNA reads TGCGCCAGCAGCCAAGAATTTACCTACGAGCAGTACTTC. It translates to CASSQEFTYEQYF.

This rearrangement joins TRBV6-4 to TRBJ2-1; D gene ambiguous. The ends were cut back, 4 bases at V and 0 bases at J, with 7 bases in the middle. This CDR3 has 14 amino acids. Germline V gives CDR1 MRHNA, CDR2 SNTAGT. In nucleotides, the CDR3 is TGTGCCAGCAGTGTCCGGAGCTCCTACAATGAGCAGTTCTTC. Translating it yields CASSVRSSYNEQFF.

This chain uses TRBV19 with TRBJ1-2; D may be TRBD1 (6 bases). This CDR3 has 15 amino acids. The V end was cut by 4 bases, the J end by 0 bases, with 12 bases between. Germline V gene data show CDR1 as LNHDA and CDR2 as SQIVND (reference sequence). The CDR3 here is CASSKVTGTNYGYTF. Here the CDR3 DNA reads TGTGCCAGTAGTAAAGTGACAGGTACTAACTATGGCTACACCTTC.

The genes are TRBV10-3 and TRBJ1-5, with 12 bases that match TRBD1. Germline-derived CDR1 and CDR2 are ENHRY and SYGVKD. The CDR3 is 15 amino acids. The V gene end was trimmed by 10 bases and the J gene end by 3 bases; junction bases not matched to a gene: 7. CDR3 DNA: TGTGCCACCGAACCGGGACAGGGGGCCAATCAGCCCCAGCATTTT. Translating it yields CATEPGQGANQPQHF.

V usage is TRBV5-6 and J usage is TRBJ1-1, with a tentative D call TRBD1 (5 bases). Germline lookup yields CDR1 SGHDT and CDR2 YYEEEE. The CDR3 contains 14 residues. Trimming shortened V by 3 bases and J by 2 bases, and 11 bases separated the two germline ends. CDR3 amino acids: CASSSRGVNTEAFF. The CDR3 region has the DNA TGTGCCAGCAGCTCGCGGGGCGTTAACACTGAAGCTTTCTTT. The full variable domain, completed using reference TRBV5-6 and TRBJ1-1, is DAGVTQSPTHLIKTRGQQVTLRCSPKSGHDTVSWYQQALGQGPQFIFQYYEEEERQRGNFPDRFSGHQFPNYSSELNVNALLLGDSALYLCASSSRGVNTEAFFGQGTRLTVV.

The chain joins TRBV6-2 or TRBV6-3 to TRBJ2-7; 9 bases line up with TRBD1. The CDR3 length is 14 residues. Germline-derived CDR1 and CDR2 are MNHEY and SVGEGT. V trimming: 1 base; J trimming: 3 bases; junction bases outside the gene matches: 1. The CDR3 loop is CASSYWGQGYEQYF. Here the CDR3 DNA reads TGTGCCAGCAGTTACTGGGGACAGGGCTACGAGCAGTACTTC.